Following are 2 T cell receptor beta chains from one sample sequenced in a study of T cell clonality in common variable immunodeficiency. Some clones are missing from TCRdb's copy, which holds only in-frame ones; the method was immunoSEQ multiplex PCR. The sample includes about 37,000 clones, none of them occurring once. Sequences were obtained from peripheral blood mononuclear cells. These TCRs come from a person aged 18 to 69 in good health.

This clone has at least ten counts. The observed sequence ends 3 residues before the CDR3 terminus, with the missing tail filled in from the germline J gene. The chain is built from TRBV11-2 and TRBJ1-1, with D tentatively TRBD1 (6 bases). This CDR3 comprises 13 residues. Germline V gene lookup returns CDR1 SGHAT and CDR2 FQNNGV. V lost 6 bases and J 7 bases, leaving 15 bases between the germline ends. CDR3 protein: CASSLYGTNEAFF. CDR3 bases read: TGTGCCAGCAGTTTATACGGGACAAATGAA.

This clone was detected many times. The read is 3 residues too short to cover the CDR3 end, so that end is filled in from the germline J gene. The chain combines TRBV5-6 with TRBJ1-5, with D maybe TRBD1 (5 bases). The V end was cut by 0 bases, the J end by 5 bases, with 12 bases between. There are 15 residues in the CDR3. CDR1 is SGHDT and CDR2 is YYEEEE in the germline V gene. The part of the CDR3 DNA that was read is TGTGCCAGCAGCTTGGCCCAGGGAAGGGATCAGCCC. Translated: CASSLAQGRDQP. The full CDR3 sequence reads CASSLAQGRDQPQHF.